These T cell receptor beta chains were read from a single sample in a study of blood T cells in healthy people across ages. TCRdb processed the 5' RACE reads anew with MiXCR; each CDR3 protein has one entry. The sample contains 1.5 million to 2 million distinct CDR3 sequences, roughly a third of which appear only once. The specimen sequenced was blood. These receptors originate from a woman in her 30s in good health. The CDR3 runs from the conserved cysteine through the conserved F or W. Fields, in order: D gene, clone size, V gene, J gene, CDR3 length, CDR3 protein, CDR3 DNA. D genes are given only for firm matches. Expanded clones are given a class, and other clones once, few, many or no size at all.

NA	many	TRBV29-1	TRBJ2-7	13	CSVEFDRGGEQYF	TGCAGCGTTGAATTCGACAGGGGAGGGGAGCAGTACTTC
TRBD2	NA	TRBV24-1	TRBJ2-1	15	CATSGGTSGYNEQFF	TGTGCCACCAGTGGGGGGACTAGCGGATACAATGAGCAGTTCTTC
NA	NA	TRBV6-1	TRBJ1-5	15	CASSVPGGGNQPQHF	TGTGCCAGCAGTGTTCCCGGGGGCGGGAATCAGCCCCAGCATTTT
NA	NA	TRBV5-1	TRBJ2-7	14	CASSFDSFPYEQYF	TGCGCCAGCAGCTTTGACTCCTTTCCCTACGAGCAGTACTTC
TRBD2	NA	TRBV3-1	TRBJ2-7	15	CASGGLAGVGYEQYF	TGTGCCAGCGGAGGACTAGCGGGAGTTGGGTACGAGCAGTACTTC
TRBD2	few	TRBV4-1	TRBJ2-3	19	CASSQEWAGTSGSTDTQYF	TGCGCCAGCAGCCAAGAGTGGGCCGGGACTAGCGGGAGCACAGATACGCAGTATTTT
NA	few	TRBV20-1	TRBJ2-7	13	CSASRSLSYEQYF	TGCAGTGCTAGTCGCAGTCTCTCCTACGAGCAGTACTTC
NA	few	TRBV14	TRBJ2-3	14	CASSHDINTDTQYF	TGTGCCAGCAGCCACGACATTAACACAGATACGCAGTATTTT
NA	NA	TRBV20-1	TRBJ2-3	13	CSASWGHTDTQYF	TGCAGTGCTTCGTGGGGGCACACAGATACGCAGTATTTT
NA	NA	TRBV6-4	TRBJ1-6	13	CASSAVYNSPLHF	TGTGCCAGCAGTGCGGTGTATAATTCACCCCTCCACTTT
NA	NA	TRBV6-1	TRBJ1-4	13	CASSNHRDEKLFF	TGTGCCAGCAGCAACCACAGGGATGAAAAACTGTTTTTT
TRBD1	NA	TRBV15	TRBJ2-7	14	CATGRRTGAYEQYF	TGTGCCACCGGCAGGCGGACAGGGGCCTACGAGCAGTACTTC
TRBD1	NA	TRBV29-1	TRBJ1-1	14	CSVTQGVLNTEAFF	TGCAGCGTAACACAGGGGGTCTTAAACACTGAAGCTTTCTTT
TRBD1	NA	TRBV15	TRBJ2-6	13	CAAGGTGANVLTF	TGTGCGGCAGGGGGCACTGGGGCCAACGTCCTGACTTTC
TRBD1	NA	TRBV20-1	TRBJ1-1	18	CSARFRGTATFSGTEAFF	TGCAGTGCTAGATTCAGGGGGACAGCGACCTTCTCGGGCACTGAAGCTTTCTTT
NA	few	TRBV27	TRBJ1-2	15	CASRHPGPSFYGYTF	TGTGCCAGCAGACACCCGGGACCCTCATTCTATGGCTACACCTTC
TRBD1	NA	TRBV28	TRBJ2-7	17	CASSFYGQGRSSYEQYF	TGTGCCAGCAGTTTCTACGGACAGGGCCGGAGCTCCTACGAGCAGTACTTC
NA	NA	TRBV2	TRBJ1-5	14	CASRGGVGNQPQHF	TGTGCCAGCCGAGGGGGAGTAGGCAATCAGCCCCAGCATTTT
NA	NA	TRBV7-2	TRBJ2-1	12	CASSLMQDEQFF	TGTGCCAGCAGCTTAATGCAGGATGAGCAGTTCTTC
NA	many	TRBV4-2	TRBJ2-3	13	CASSKWTRDTQYF	TGTGCCAGCAGCAAATGGACTCGCGATACGCAGTATTTT
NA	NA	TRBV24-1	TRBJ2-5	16	CATSGEKGEIQETQYF	TGTGCCACCTCAGGGGAAAAGGGGGAGATCCAAGAGACCCAGTACTTC
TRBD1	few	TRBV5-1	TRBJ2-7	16	CASSLSGTGGYYEQYF	TGCGCCAGCAGCCTGTCCGGGACAGGAGGATACTACGAGCAGTACTTC
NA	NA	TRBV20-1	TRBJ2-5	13	CSARAEPLDERYF	TGCAGCGCTAGAGCGGAACCACTCGACGAGCGGTACTTC
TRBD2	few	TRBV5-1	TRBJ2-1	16	CASTRTSGMGDSEQFF	TGCGCCAGTACGCGGACTAGCGGGATGGGCGATAGTGAGCAGTTCTTC
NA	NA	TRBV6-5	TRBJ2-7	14	CASRSAGLNSEQYF	TGTGCCAGCAGGTCGGCGGGACTTAACTCCGAGCAGTACTTC
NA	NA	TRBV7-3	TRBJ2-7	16	CASSPLPGRQKYEQYF	TGTGCCAGCAGCCCCCTACCGGGACGTCAAAAATACGAGCAGTACTTC
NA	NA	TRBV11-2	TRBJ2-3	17	CASSPRVGRDRTDTQYF	TGTGCCAGCAGCCCCCGGGTCGGGCGGGACCGCACAGATACGCAGTATTTT
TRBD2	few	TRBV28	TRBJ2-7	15	CASSFGLGDTYEQYF	TGTGCCAGCAGTTTCGGACTAGGAGACACGTACGAGCAGTACTTC
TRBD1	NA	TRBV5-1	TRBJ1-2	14	CASSATGGSHGYTF	TGCGCCAGCAGCGCGACAGGGGGCTCACATGGCTACACCTTC
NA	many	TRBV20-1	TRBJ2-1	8	CSAKEQFF	TGCAGTGCTAAGGAGCAGTTCTTC
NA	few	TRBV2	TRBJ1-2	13	CASKVAGLGGYTF	TGTGCCAGCAAGGTCGCGGGACTGGGGGGCTACACCTTC
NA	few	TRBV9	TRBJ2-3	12	CASSGEQDTQYF	TGTGCCAGCAGCGGAGAGCAAGATACGCAGTATTTT
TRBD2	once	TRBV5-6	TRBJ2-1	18	CAGSLYTRSGRAYNEQFF	TGTGCCGGCAGCTTGTATACCCGAAGCGGGAGGGCTTACAATGAGCAGTTCTTC
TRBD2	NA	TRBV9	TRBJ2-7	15	CASSRLAGEVYEQYF	TGTGCCAGCAGCAGACTAGCGGGGGAAGTGTACGAGCAGTACTTC
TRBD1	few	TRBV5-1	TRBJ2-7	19	CASSLDRPVGTGGAYEQYF	TGCGCCAGCAGCTTGGATAGGCCCGTTGGGACAGGGGGAGCCTACGAGCAGTACTTC
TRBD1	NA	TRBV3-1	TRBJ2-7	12	CASSVGGCEQYF	TGTGCCAGCAGCGTAGGGGGCTGCGAGCAGTACTTC
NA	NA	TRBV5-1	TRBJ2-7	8	CASSPGYF	TGCGCCAGCAGCCCCGGGTACTTC